The rows below give T cell receptor beta chains drawn from one sample of a study of blood T cells in healthy people across ages. Via MiXCR, TCRdb re-called the 5' RACE reads, giving one row per CDR3 protein. The profile shows some 800,000 distinct CDR3 sequences, 20% to 30% of them singletons. The sample also formed part of further work on T cells of mothers and their children.

Sequenced material: blood. The source is a boy aged 5-17 years in good health. CDR3s include the opening cysteine and the closing phenylalanine or tryptophan. A D gene is named only where the DNA matches it firmly. Not all rows give a size; the values are once, few, many and, for expanded clones, a class.

V gene,clone size,D gene,J gene,CDR3 protein,CDR3 DNA
TRBV10-3,few,NA,TRBJ2-7,CASGALGPSSYEQYF,TGTGCCAGCGGGGCTCTTGGGCCAAGCTCCTACGAGCAGTACTTC
TRBV20-1,NA,TRBD2,TRBJ2-5,CSARDSLAVKETQYF,TGCAGTGCTAGAGATAGCCTAGCGGTAAAAGAGACCCAGTACTTC
TRBV4-1,NA,TRBD1,TRBJ1-1,CASSQVPGQGLRTEAFF,TGCGCCAGCAGCCAAGTCCCGGGACAGGGGTTGAGGACTGAAGCTTTCTTT
TRBV5-1,few,NA,TRBJ2-7,CASSSDGEVYEQYF,TGCGCCAGCAGCTCCGACGGGGAGGTCTACGAGCAGTACTTC
TRBV5-1,few,NA,TRBJ2-7,CASSLALGSAYEQYF,TGCGCCAGCAGCCTGGCGTTAGGGAGCGCCTACGAGCAGTACTTC
TRBV6-2/TRBV6-3,few,TRBD2,TRBJ2-1,CASSQYIAGSSYNEQFF,TGTGCCAGCAGTCAATATATAGCGGGGAGCTCCTACAATGAGCAGTTCTTC
TRBV6-2/TRBV6-3,NA,NA,TRBJ2-6,CASSYRGLPSGANVLTF,TGTGCCAGCAGTTACCGAGGACTGCCCTCTGGGGCCAACGTCCTGACTTTC
TRBV28,few,NA,TRBJ2-1,CASMESNRYNEQFF,TGTGCCAGCATGGAGTCCAACCGCTACAATGAGCAGTTCTTC
TRBV25-1,few,NA,TRBJ2-5,CASRDMAEETQYF,TGTGCCAGCAGAGATATGGCCGAAGAGACCCAGTACTTC
TRBV12-3/TRBV12-4,NA,TRBD2,TRBJ2-7,CASSLWSSGRKSYEQYF,TGTGCCAGCAGTTTGTGGTCTAGCGGGAGGAAGTCCTACGAGCAGTACTTC
TRBV4-3,NA,TRBD2,TRBJ2-1,CASSQEVLAGGEQFF,TGCGCCAGCAGCCAGGAGGTTCTAGCGGGAGGAGAGCAGTTCTTC
TRBV9,NA,NA,TRBJ1-6,CASSVAGGYNSPLHF,TGTGCCAGCAGCGTAGCGGGGGGGTATAATTCACCCCTCCACTTT
TRBV7-9,NA,TRBD2,TRBJ2-2,CASSSPTGAGLQNTGELFF,TGTGCCAGCAGTTCGCCAACTGGGGCGGGACTACAGAACACCGGGGAGCTGTTTTTT
TRBV4-1,many,NA,TRBJ1-2,CASSQGPTGDYGYTF,TGCGCCAGCAGCCAAGGCCCGACGGGAGACTATGGCTACACCTTC
TRBV9,many,TRBD1,TRBJ2-7,CASSVGDSSYEQYF,TGTGCCAGCAGCGTAGGGGACAGCTCCTACGAGCAGTACTTC
TRBV7-9,few,NA,TRBJ2-1,CASSRTIDNEQFF,TGTGCCAGCAGCCGGACTATTGACAATGAGCAGTTCTTC
TRBV7-2,few,NA,TRBJ2-7,CASSIGPGYEQYF,TGTGCCAGCAGCATAGGACCGGGCTACGAGCAGTACTTC
TRBV28,NA,NA,TRBJ2-7,CATAGTPSSYEQYF,TGTGCCACCGCGGGAACACCTAGCTCCTACGAGCAGTACTTC
TRBV10-3,NA,TRBD2,TRBJ2-5,CAISDLVAGVGETQYF,TGCGCCATCAGTGATCTCGTAGCGGGGGTGGGAGAGACCCAGTACTTC
TRBV29-1,NA,NA,TRBJ2-7,CSVEGVGNSYEQYF,TGCAGCGTTGAGGGGGTAGGCAACTCCTACGAGCAGTACTTC
TRBV28,few,NA,TRBJ2-7,CASSTPSWEQYF,TGTGCCAGCAGTACCCCGTCGTGGGAGCAGTACTTC
TRBV20-1,once,TRBD1,TRBJ2-2,CSARDFGDREAGELFF,TGCAGTGCTAGAGATTTCGGGGACAGGGAGGCCGGGGAGCTGTTTTTT
TRBV11-2,NA,NA,TRBJ2-5,CASSFLLEETQYF,TGCGCCAGCAGCTTCCTCTTGGAAGAGACCCAGTACTTC
TRBV12-3/TRBV12-4,few,NA,TRBJ1-2,CASSPPGRTYYGYTF,TGTGCCAGCAGTCCACCGGGACGGACGTACTATGGCTACACCTTC
TRBV20-1,NA,TRBD1,TRBJ1-2,CSARDDTFDRADGYTF,TGCAGTGCTAGAGACGATACCTTCGACAGGGCAGATGGCTACACCTTC
TRBV6-2/TRBV6-3,few,NA,TRBJ1-5,CASSQHGGQPQHF,TGTGCCAGCAGCCAACATGGGGGCCAGCCCCAGCATTTT
TRBV6-2/TRBV6-3,NA,TRBD2,TRBJ2-3,CASSPPRTSGGSVAQYF,TGTGCCAGCAGTCCGCCCCGGACTAGCGGGGGGAGTGTGGCGCAGTATTTT
TRBV4-3,few,NA,TRBJ1-2,CASSQAWTDAPYGYTF,TGCGCCAGCAGCCAAGCTTGGACAGACGCCCCCTATGGCTACACCTTC
TRBV12-3/TRBV12-4,NA,TRBD2,TRBJ2-7,CASSLGASGNRVGQYF,TGTGCCAGCAGTTTAGGGGCTAGCGGGAATCGGGTCGGGCAGTACTTC
TRBV7-2,few,NA,TRBJ2-7,CASSLFRDLYEQYF,TGTGCCAGCAGCTTGTTCCGAGACCTTTACGAGCAGTACTTC
TRBV12-3/TRBV12-4,NA,NA,TRBJ1-3,CASSLFRNTIYF,TGTGCCAGCAGTTTGTTCAGGAACACCATATATTTT
TRBV5-6,NA,TRBD2,TRBJ2-5,CASSLRGSGARGETQYF,TGTGCCAGCAGCTTGAGAGGTAGCGGGGCAAGGGGAGAGACCCAGTACTTC
TRBV6-2/TRBV6-3,NA,NA,TRBJ1-2,CASSYSPGSYGYTF,TGTGCCAGCAGTTACTCTCCAGGATCCTATGGCTACACCTTC
TRBV4-3,NA,TRBD1,TRBJ2-7,CASSQDLTDRAYEQYF,TGCGCCAGCAGCCAAGACCTAACCGACAGGGCCTACGAGCAGTACTTC
TRBV29-1,few,NA,TRBJ1-2,CSVAYTGLYTF,TGCAGCGTCGCTTATACAGGGCTTTACACCTTC
TRBV5-5,NA,NA,TRBJ2-1,CASRLGGRGAVDEQFF,TGTGCCAGCCGCTTGGGGGGCCGGGGGGCCGTCGATGAGCAGTTCTTC
TRBV4-1,NA,TRBD2,TRBJ2-3,CASSPNSLAGSTDTQYF,TGCGCCAGCAGCCCGAACTCCTTAGCGGGTAGCACAGATACGCAGTATTTT